The T cell receptor (beta chain) under discussion was sequenced for a study of T cells in localized non-small cell lung cancer. Study-wide results and caveats: A median of about 52 clones ranked among the top 100 in tumor appeared in adjacent lung.

Some clones are missing from TCRdb's copy, which holds only in-frame ones; the method was immunoSEQ multiplex PCR. The sample yields about 33,000 clones, almost 90% seen once. Note on this clone: Its antigen is unidentified.

Germline CDR1 is SGDLS and CDR2 is YYNGEE. The CDR3 has 15 residues. Trimming left V 0 bases short and J 2 bases short, with 11 bases between. This sequence originates from a man aged 40-75 years with stage I lung adenocarcinoma. The chain employs TRBV9 and TRBJ2-5; D gene unclear. Here the sequenced sample was peripheral blood, taken before any cancer treatment. The CDR3 reads CASSVGRQLQETQYF. In DNA form, the CDR3 reads TGTGCCAGCAGCGTAGGCCGGCAGTTACAAGAGACCCAGTACTTC.